These 15 T cell receptor beta chains originate from one sample sequenced in a study of T cells in localized non-small cell lung cancer. Repertoires were generated with immunoSEQ multiplex PCR, while TCRdb's copy carries only in-frame clones and drops some. The sample has about 91,000 clones, about 91% seen once. The material sequenced was peripheral blood, taken before any cancer treatment. These TCRs come from a man aged 40 to 69 with stage I squamous cell lung carcinoma.

The V and J genes are TRBV4-1 and TRBJ1-5; no reliable D call. Germline V lookup: CDR1 MGHRA, CDR2 YSYEKL. V was pared by 0 bases and J by 6 bases, with 12 bases between. The CDR3 sequence is 15 residues long. The CDR3 DNA follows: TGCGCCAGCAGCCAAGACGACCATCCGAGTCAGCCCCAGCATTTT. This gives the protein CASSQDDHPSQPQHF.

In DNA form, the CDR3 reads TGTGCCAGCAGCTCGGACAGTGTCTATAATTCACCCCTCCACTTT. As protein: CASSSDSVYNSPLHF. This chain connects TRBV5-4 to TRBJ1-6; D may be TRBD1 (6 bases). V was trimmed by 3 bases and J by 3 bases, leaving 10 bases between them. The germline V gene encodes CDR1 SGHNT and CDR2 YYREEE (reference sequence). CDR3 size: 15 residues.

This rearrangement joins TRBV2 to TRBJ1-1; no reliable D call. From germline, CDR1 is SNHLY and CDR2 FYNNEI. This CDR3 contains 14 residues. V was clipped by 7 bases and J by 0 bases, with 12 bases between them. CDR3 in DNA: TGTGCCAGCACAACCCTGTTAGTGAACACTGAAGCTTTCTTT. Its translation: CASTTLLVNTEAFF.

A few counts support this clone. The V and J genes are TRBV18 and TRBJ2-7, with D possibly being TRBD1 (5 bases). Germline CDR1 reads KGHSH; CDR2 reads LQKENI. The CDR3 extends over 14 amino acids. The V end was cut by 2 bases, the J end by 5 bases, with 13 bases between. The CDR3 DNA reads TGTGCCAGCTCACCAATACAGGACGGCAACGAGCAGTACTTC. The encoded protein is CASSPIQDGNEQYF.

The V call is TRBV19, the J call TRBJ1-5, with a possible D match to TRBD1 (5 bases). CDR1 is LNHDA, CDR2 SQIVND, per germline (reference sequence). The CDR3 is 14 amino acids. Trimming pared 1 base from V and 6 bases from J, leaving 10 bases between. The CDR3 bases are TGTGCCAGTAGTATAGTGGGGGGGATTCAGCCCCAGCATTTT. This sequence encodes CASSIVGGIQPQHF. The complete variable domain, with remaining parts taken from reference TRBV19 and TRBJ1-5, reads DGGITQSPKYLFRKEGQNVTLSCEQNLNHDAMYWYRQDPGQGLRLIYYSQIVNDFQKGDIAEGYSVSREKKESFPLTVTSAQKNPTAFYLCASSIVGGIQPQHFGDGTRLSIL.

This sequence joins TRBV7-9 and TRBJ1-6; possible D gene TRBD1, 6 bases. CDR1 is SEHNR and CDR2 is FQNEAQ in the germline V gene (reference sequence). This CDR3 has 15 amino acids. The ends were cut back, 4 bases at V and 7 bases at J, with 14 bases in the middle. This chain's CDR3 is CASSSMGGRNSPLHF. The CDR3 DNA is TGTGCCAGCAGCTCGATGGGGGGGCGGAATTCACCCCTCCACTTT. Drawing the rest from reference TRBV7-9 and TRBJ1-6, the complete variable domain is DTGVSQNPRHKITKRGQNVTFRCDPISEHNRLYWYRQTLGQGPEFLTYFQNEAQLEKSRLLSDRFSAERPKGSFSTLEIQRTEQGDSAMYLCASSSMGGRNSPLHFGNGTRLTVT.

This chain links TRBV27 with TRBJ1-2; no reliable D call. V lost 3 bases, J lost 2 bases, and 10 bases lay in between. Germline CDR1 is MNHEY and CDR2 is SMNVEV (reference sequence). This CDR3 region has 14 residues. CDR3 sequence reads: CASSFRLGNYGYTF. In DNA, the CDR3 is TGTGCCAGCAGTTTCCGACTGGGAAACTATGGCTACACCTTC.

The chain joins TRBV10-3 to TRBJ2-7, with D hard to call. This CDR3 region has 11 residues. From germline, CDR1 is ENHRY and CDR2 SYGVKD. V lost 10 bases, J lost 6 bases, and 13 bases lay in between. For the CDR3, the DNA is TGTGCCACAGCTGAGACCCGCGAGCAGTACTTC. Encoded protein: CATAETREQYF.

V usage is TRBV5-1 and J usage is TRBJ1-5; a possible D gene is TRBD1 (6 bases). The CDR3 has 14 residues. V gave up 3 bases and J gave up 7 bases, with 14 bases separating them. Germline-derived CDR1 and CDR2 are SGHRS and YFSETQ. CDR3 residues: CASSSDGGDQPQHF. CDR3 nucleotide sequence: TGCGCCAGCAGCTCGGATGGGGGCGACCAGCCCCAGCATTTT.

This clone has a single count. The chain couples TRBV5-8 to TRBJ1-3, with D perhaps matching TRBD1 (6 bases). Germline-derived CDR1 and CDR2 are SGHTS and YDEGEE. CDR3 length: 18 residues. Trimming left V 3 bases short and J 0 bases short, with 19 bases between. CDR3 loop: CASSWNTGIPRSGNTIYF. CDR3 bases: TGTGCCAGCAGCTGGAATACAGGGATCCCACGCTCTGGAAACACCATATATTTT. The full variable domain, rest sourced from reference TRBV5-8 and TRBJ1-3, is EAGVTQSPTHLIKTRGQQATLRCSPISGHTSVYWYQQALGLGLQFLLWYDEGEERNRGNFPPRFSGRQFPNYSSELNVNALELEDSALYLCASSWNTGIPRSGNTIYFGEGSWLTVV.

This chain links TRBV6-5 with TRBJ2-7; D might be TRBD1 or TRBD2, each matching 5 bases. CDR1 and CDR2 from the germline V gene are MNHEY and SVGAGI. V lost 6 bases and J 2 bases, leaving 17 bases between the germline ends. CDR3 size: 15 residues. The CDR3, as DNA: TGTGCCAGCAGACCAGGGACGGGAAGAACCTACGAGCAGTACTTC. Protein: CASRPGTGRTYEQYF.

The chain couples TRBV5-1 to TRBJ2-3, with D tentatively TRBD1 (5 bases). CDR1 is SGHRS and CDR2 is YFSETQ in the germline V gene. This CDR3 spans 16 amino acids. V lost 4 bases to trimming and J lost 2 bases, with 17 bases between them. CDR3 bases: TGCGCCAGCAGCCCTAAACCGACAGTTGCCACAGATACGCAGTATTTT. Its protein product is CASSPKPTVATDTQYF.

The CDR3 reads CASAAGMVNTEAFF. The CDR3 bases are TGTGCCAGCGCGGCCGGGATGGTTAACACTGAAGCTTTCTTT. The chain uses TRBV19 and TRBJ1-1; D is unclear. The germline V gene encodes CDR1 LNHDA and CDR2 SQIVND (reference sequence). The CDR3 contains 14 residues. Trimming cost V 9 bases and J 2 bases, with 16 bases left between them.

This rearrangement joins TRBV4-2 to TRBJ2-5; TRBD2 agrees at 8 bases. Trimming removed 1 base from V and 6 bases from J; junction bases left unmatched: 7. The CDR3 runs to 15 residues. Looked up from germline, CDR1 is LGHNA and CDR2 is YNFKEQ. CDR3 coding DNA: TGTGCCAGCAGCCAAGTCGGGGGGGCCGAAAAGACCCAGTACTTC. Protein sequence: CASSQVGGAEKTQYF.

This clone has only one observation. This sequence joins TRBV5-1 and TRBJ2-2, with 8 bases matching TRBD2. Germline V gene lookup returns CDR1 SGHRS and CDR2 YFSETQ. V trimming: 5 bases; J trimming: 0 bases; junction bases outside the gene matches: 12. The CDR3 length is 18 residues. DNA of the CDR3: TGCGCCAGCAGGCGGGGGTCTAGCGGGTTCGCGAACACCGGGGAGCTGTTTTTT. Translating it yields CASRRGSSGFANTGELFF. The complete variable domain, with remaining parts taken from reference TRBV5-1 and TRBJ2-2, reads KAGVTQTPRYLIKTRGQQVTLSCSPISGHRSVSWYQQTPGQGLQFLFEYFSETQRNKGNFPGRFSGRQFSNSRSEMNVSTLELGDSALYLCASRRGSSGFANTGELFFGEGSRLTVL.